This T cell receptor (beta chain) was sequenced for a study of graft-versus-host responses after intestinal transplantation. CDR1 is MNHNS, CDR2 SASEGT, per germline. With V trimmed by 2 bases and J by 4 bases, 1 base remained unmatched. CDR3 length: 15 amino acids. Only in-frame clones appear in the TCRdb table, and some are missing; sequencing was by immunoSEQ multiplex PCR. Here the sample spans approximately 58,000 clones, around 91% being singletons. Sequencing used PBMCs, obtained about 4 months after intestinal transplantation. The chain carries TRBV6-1 and TRBJ2-3, with 12 bases identical to TRBD2. This TCR was recovered from a human patient who received an intestinal transplant, so some T cells may come from the graft donor. CDR3: CASSELAGGPDTQYF. CDR3 in DNA: TGTGCCAGCAGTGAACTAGCGGGAGGGCCAGATACGCAGTATTTT.